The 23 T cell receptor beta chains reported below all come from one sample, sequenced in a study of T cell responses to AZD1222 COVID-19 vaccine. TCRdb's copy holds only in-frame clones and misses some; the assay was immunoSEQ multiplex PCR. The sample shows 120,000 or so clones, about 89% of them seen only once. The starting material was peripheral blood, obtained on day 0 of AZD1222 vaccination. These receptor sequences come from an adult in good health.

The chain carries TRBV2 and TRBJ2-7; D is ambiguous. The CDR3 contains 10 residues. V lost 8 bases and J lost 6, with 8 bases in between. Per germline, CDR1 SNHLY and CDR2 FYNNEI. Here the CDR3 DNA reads TGTGCCAGCCATTCGGCCGAGCAGTACTTC. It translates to CASHSAEQYF.

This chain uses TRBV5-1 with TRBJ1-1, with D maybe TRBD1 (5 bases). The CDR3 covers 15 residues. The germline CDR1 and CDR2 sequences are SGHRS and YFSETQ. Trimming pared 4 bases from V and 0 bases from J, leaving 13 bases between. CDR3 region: CASSRGPFMNTEAFF. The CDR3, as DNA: TGCGCCAGCAGCCGGGGCCCCTTTATGAACACTGAAGCTTTCTTT.

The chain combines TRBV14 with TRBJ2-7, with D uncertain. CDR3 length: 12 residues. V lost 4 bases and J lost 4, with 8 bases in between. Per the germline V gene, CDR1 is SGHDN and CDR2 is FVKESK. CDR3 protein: CASSPGAYEQYF. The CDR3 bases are TGTGCCAGCAGCCCAGGAGCTTACGAGCAGTACTTC. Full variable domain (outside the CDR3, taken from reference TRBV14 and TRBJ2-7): EAGVTQFPSHSVIEKGQTVTLRCDPISGHDNLYWYRRVMGKEIKFLLHFVKESKQDESGMPNNRFLAERTGGTYSTLKVQPAELEDSGVYFCASSPGAYEQYFGPGTRLTVT.

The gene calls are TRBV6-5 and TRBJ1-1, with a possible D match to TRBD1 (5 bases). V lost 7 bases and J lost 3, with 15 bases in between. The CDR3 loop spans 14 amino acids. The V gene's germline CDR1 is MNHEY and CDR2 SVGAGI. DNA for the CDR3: TGTGCCAGCACCAAGAGGAGGGGAGACACTGAAGCTTTCTTT. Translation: CASTKRRGDTEAFF.

The CDR3 nucleotides read TGCAGTGCTAGTACGGATACTGGAAACACCATATATTTT. It yields the protein CSASTDTGNTIYF. The chain has TRBV20-1 and TRBJ1-3, with D uncertain. With 3 bases removed from V and 2 bases from J, the gap between germline ends came to 8 bases. The CDR3 is 13 amino acids. From germline, CDR1 is DFQATT and CDR2 SNEGSKA (reference sequence).

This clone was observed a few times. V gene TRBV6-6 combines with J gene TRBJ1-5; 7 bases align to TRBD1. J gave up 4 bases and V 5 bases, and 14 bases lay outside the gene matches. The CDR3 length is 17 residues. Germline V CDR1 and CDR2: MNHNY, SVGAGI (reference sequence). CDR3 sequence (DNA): TGTGCCAGCAGTCCTCGACTTGGGGGACAGCTAAATCAGCCCCAGCATTTT. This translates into CASSPRLGGQLNQPQHF.

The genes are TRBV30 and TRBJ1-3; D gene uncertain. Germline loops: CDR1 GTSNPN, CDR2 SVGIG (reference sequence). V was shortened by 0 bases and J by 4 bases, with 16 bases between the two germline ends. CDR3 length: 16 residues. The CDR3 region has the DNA TGTGCCTGGAGTGTAGGCGTGCACTCGGGGGGAAACACCATATATTTT. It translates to CAWSVGVHSGGNTIYF.

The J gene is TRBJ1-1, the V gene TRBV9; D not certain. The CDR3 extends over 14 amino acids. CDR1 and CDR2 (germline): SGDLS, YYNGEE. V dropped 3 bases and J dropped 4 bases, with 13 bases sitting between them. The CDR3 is CASSARLGSTEAFF. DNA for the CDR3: TGTGCCAGCAGCGCCAGGTTGGGGTCCACTGAAGCTTTCTTT.

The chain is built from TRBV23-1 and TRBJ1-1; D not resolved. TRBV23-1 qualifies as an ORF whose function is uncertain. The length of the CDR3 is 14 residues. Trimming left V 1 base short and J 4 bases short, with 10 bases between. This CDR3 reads CASSQWPGCTEAFF. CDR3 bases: TGCGCCAGCAGTCAATGGCCGGGGTGCACTGAAGCTTTCTTT.

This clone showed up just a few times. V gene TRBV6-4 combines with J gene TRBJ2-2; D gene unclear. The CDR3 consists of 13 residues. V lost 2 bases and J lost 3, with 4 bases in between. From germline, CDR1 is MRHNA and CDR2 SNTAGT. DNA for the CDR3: TGTGCCAGCAGTGACAGGGACACCGGGGAGCTGTTTTTT. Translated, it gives CASSDRDTGELFF.

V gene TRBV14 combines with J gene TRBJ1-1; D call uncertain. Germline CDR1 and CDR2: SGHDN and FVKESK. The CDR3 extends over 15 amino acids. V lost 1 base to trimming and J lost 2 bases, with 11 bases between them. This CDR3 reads CASSQVVGINTEAFF. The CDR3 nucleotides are TGTGCCAGCAGCCAAGTGGTGGGGATAAACACTGAAGCTTTCTTT.

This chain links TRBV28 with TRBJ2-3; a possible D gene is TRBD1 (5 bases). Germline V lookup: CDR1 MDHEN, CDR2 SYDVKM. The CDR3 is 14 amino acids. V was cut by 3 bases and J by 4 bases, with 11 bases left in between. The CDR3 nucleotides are TGTGCCAGCAGTTTCAGGGAATGGCCAGATACGCAGTATTTT. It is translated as CASSFREWPDTQYF.

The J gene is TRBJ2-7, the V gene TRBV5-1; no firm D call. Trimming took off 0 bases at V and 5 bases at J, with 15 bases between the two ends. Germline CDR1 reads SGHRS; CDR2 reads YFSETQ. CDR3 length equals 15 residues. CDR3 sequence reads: CASSLGRIEVDEQYF. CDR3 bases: TGCGCCAGCAGCTTGGGGCGAATCGAGGTGGACGAGCAGTACTTC. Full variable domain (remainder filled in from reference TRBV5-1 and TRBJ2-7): KAGVTQTPRYLIKTRGQQVTLSCSPISGHRSVSWYQQTPGQGLQFLFEYFSETQRNKGNFPGRFSGRQFSNSRSEMNVSTLELGDSALYLCASSLGRIEVDEQYFGPGTRLTVT.

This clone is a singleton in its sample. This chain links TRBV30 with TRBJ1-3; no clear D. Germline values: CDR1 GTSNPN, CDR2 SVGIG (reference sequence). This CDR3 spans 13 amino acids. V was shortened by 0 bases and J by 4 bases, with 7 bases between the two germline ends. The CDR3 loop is CAWSVLKGNTIYF. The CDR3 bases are TGTGCCTGGAGTGTACTTAAGGGAAACACCATATATTTT.

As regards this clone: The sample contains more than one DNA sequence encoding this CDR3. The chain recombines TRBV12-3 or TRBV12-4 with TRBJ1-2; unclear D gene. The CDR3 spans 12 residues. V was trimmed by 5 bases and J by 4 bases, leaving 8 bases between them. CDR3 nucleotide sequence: TGTGCCAGCAGTCCGGGCCCCTATGGCTACACCTTC. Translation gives CASSPGPYGYTF.

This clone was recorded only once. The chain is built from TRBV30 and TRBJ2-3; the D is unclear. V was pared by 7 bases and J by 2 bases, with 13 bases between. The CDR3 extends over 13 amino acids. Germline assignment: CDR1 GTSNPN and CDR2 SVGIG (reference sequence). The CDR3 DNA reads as TGTGCCTTTCAAGTTTGGACCACAGATACGCAGTATTTT. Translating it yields CAFQVWTTDTQYF.

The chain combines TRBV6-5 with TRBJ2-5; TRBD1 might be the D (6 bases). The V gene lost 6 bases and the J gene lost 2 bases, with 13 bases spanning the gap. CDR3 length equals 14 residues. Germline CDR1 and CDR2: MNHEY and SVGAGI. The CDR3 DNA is TGTGCCAGCAGGGACAGAGCTCTTCAAGAGACCCAGTACTTC. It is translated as CASRDRALQETQYF.

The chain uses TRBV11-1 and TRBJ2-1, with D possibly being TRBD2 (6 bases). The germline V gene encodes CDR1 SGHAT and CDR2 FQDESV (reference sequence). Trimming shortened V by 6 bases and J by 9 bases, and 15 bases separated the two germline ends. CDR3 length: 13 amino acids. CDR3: CASSLTLAGEQFF. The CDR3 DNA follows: TGTGCCAGCAGTCTCACACTAGCAGGTGAGCAGTTCTTC. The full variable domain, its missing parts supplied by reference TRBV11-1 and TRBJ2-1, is EAEVAQSPRYKITEKSQAVAFWCDPISGHATLYWYRQILGQGPELLVQFQDESVVDDSQLPKDRFSAERLKGVDSTLKIQPAELGDSAMYLCASSLTLAGEQFFGPGTRLTVL.

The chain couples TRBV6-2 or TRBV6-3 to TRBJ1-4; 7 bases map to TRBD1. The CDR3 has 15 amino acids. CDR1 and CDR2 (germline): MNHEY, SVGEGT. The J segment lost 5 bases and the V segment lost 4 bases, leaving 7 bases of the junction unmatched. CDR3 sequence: CASSSPARGNEKLFF. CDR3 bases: TGTGCCAGCAGTTCCCCCGCCAGGGGGAATGAAAAACTGTTTTTT.

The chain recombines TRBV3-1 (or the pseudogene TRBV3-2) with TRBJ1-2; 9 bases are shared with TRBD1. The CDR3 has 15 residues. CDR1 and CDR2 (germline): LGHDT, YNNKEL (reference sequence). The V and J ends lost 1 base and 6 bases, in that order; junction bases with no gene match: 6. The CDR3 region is CASSQGSGTGNGYTF. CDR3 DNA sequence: TGTGCCAGCAGCCAAGGATCCGGGACAGGGAATGGCTACACCTTC.

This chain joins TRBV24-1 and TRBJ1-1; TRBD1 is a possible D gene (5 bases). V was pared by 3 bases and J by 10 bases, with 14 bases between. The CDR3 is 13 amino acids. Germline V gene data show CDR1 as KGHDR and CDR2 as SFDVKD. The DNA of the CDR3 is TGTGCCACCAGTGATCGGGACCAAGCTCCAGCTTTCTTT. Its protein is CATSDRDQAPAFF.

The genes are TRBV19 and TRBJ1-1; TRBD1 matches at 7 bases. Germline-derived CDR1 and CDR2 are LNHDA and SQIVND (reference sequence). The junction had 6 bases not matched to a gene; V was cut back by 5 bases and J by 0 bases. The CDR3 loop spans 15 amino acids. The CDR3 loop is CASSFSTGVNTEAFF. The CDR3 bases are TGTGCCAGTAGTTTCTCAACAGGGGTGAACACTGAAGCTTTCTTT.

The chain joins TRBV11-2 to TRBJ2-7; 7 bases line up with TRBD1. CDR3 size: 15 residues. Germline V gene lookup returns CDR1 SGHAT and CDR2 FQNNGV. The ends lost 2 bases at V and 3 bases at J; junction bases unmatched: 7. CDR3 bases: TGTGCCAGCAGCTTAACAGGGGACGATTTCTACGAGCAGTACTTC. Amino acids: CASSLTGDDFYEQYF.